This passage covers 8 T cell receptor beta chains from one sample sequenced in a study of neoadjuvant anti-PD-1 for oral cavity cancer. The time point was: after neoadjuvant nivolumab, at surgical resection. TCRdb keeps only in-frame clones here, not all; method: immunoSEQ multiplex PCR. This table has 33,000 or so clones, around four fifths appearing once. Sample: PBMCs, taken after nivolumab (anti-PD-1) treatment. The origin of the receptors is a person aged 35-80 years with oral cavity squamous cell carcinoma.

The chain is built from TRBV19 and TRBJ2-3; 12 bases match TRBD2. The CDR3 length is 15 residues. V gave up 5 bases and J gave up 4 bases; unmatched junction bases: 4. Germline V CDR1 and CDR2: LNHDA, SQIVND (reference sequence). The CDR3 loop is CASSPGLAGSDTQYF. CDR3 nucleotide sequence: TGTGCCAGTAGTCCCGGACTAGCGGGGTCAGATACGCAGTATTTT.

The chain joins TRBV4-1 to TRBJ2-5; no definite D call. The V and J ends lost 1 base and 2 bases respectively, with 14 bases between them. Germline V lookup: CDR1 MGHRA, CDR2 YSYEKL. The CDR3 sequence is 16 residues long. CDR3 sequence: CASSQGPRTPQETQYF. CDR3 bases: TGCGCCAGCAGCCAAGGACCCCGGACGCCACAAGAGACCCAGTACTTC.

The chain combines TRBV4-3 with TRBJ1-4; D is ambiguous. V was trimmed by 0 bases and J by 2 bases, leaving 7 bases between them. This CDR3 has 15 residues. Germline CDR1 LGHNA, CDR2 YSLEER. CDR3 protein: CASSQESSTNEKLFF. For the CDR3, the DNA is TGCGCCAGCAGCCAAGAGTCGTCGACTAATGAAAAACTGTTTTTT.

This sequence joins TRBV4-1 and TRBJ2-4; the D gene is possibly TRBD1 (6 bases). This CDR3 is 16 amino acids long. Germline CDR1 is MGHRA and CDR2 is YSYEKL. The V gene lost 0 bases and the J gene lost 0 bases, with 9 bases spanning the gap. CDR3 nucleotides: TGCGCCAGCAGCCAAGACAGGGGTGAAGCCAAAAACATTCAGTACTTC. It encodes CASSQDRGEAKNIQYF.

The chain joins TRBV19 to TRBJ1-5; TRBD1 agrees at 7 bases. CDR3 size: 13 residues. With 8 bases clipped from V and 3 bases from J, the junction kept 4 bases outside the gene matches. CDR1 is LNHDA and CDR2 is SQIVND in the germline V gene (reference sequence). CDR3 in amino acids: CASHDRANQPQHF. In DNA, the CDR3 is TGTGCCAGTCACGACAGGGCCAATCAGCCCCAGCATTTT.

In DNA, the CDR3 is TGCGCCAGCAGCCAAGCCGGGGCCCTTAATGAAAAACTGTTTTTT. Translation gives CASSQAGALNEKLFF. The rearrangement joins TRBV4-1 to TRBJ1-4; a weak D match, TRBD1 (5 bases). This CDR3 contains 15 residues. Germline loops: CDR1 MGHRA, CDR2 YSYEKL. The V and J ends lost 1 base and 4 bases respectively, with 10 bases between them.

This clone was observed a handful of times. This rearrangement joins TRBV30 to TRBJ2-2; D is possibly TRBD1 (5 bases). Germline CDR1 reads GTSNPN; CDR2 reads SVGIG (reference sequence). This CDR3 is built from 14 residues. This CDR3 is CALTGPANTGELFF. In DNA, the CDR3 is TGTGCACTCACAGGCCCAGCGAACACCGGGGAGCTGTTTTTT.

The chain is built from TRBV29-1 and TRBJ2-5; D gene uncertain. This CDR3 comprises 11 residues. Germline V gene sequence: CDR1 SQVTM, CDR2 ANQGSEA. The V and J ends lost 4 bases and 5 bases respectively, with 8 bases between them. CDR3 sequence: CSVGSAETQYF. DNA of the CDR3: TGCAGCGTTGGCTCAGCGGAGACCCAGTACTTC. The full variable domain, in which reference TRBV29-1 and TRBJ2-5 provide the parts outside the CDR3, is SAVISQKPSRDICQRGTSLTIQCQVDSQVTMMFWYRQQPGQSLTLIATANQGSEATYESGFVIDKFPISRPNLTFSTLTVSNMSPEDSSIYLCSVGSAETQYFGPGTRLLVL.